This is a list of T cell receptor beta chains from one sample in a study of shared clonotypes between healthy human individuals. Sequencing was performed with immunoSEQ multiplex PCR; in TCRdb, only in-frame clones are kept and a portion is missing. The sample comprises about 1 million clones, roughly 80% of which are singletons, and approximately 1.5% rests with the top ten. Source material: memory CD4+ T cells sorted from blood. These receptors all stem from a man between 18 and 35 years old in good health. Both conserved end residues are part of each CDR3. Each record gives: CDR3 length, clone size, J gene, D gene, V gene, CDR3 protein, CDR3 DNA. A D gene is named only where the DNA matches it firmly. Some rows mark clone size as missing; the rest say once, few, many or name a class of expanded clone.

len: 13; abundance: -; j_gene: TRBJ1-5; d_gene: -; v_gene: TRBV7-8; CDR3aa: CASSLDSNQPQHF; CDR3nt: TGTGCCAGCAGCTTAGACAGCAATCAGCCCCAGCATTTT
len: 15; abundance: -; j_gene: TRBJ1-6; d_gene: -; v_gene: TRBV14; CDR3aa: CASSQGARTNSPLHF; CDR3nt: TGTGCCAGCAGCCAAGGGGCCAGAACTAATTCACCCCTCCACTTT
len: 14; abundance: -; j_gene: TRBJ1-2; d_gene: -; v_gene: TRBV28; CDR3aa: CASSYVREYSGYTF; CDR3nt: TGTGCCAGCAGTTATGTCAGGGAGTACAGTGGCTACACCTTC
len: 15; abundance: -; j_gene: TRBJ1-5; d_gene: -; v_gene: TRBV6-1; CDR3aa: CASSWGGVDNQPQHF; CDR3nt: TGTGCCAGCAGCTGGGGTGGGGTCGACAATCAGCCCCAGCATTTT
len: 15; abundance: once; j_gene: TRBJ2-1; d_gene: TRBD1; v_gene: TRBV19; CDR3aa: CAISQKGRGRNEQFF; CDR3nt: TGTGCCATCTCTCAGAAGGGCAGGGGGCGAAATGAGCAGTTCTTC
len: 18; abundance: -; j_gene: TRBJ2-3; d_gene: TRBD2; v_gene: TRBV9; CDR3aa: CASSHSYLAGGRSDTQYF; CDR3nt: TGTGCCAGCAGCCACTCATATCTAGCGGGAGGGAGATCCGATACGCAGTATTTT
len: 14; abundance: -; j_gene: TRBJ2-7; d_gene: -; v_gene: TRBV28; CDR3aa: CASSLFAVSYEQYF; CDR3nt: TGTGCCAGCAGTTTATTCGCAGTTTCCTACGAGCAGTACTTC
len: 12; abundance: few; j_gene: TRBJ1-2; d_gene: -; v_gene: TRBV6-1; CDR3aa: CASGRTDYGYTF; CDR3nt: TGTGCCAGCGGGAGGACAGATTATGGCTACACCTTC
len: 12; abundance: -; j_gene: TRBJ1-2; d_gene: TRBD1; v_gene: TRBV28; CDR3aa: CASAQGTYGYTF; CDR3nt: TGTGCCAGTGCACAGGGGACCTATGGCTACACCTTC
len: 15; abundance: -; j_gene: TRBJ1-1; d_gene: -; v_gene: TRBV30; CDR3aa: CAWSHKGAGGTEAFF; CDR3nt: TGTGCCTGGAGTCATAAGGGTGCTGGTGGCACTGAAGCTTTCTTT
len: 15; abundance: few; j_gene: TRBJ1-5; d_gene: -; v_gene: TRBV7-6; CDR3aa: CASSLLADSNQPQHF; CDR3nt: TGTGCCAGCAGCTTATTGGCTGATAGCAATCAGCCCCAGCATTTT
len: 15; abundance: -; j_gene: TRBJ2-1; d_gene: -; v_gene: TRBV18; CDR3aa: CASSPPNGLYNEQFF; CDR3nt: TGTGCCAGCTCACCACCGAACGGTCTGTACAATGAGCAGTTCTTC